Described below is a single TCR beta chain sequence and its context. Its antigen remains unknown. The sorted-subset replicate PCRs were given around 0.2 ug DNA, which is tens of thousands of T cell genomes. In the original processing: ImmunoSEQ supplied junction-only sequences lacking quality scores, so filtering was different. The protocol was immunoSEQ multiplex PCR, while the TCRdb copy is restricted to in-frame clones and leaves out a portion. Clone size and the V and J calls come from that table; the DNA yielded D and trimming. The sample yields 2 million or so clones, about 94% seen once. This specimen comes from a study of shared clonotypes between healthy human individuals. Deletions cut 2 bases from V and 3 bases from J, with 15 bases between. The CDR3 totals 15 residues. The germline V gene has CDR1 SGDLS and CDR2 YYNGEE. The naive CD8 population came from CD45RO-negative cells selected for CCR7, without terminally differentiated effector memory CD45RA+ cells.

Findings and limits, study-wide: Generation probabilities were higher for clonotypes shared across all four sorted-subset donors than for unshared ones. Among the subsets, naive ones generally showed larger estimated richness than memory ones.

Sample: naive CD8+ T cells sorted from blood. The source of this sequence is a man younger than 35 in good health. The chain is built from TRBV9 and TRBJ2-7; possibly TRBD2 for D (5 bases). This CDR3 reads CASSVSPGNLYEQYF. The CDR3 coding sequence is TGTGCCAGCAGCGTCAGCCCCGGGAACCTCTACGAGCAGTACTTC. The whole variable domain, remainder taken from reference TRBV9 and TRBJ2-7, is DSGVTQTPKHLITATGQRVTLRCSPRSGDLSVYWYQQSLDQGLQFLIQYYNGEERAKGNILERFSAQQFPDLHSELNLSSLELGDSALYFCASSVSPGNLYEQYFGPGTRLTVT.